These 14 T cell receptor beta chains share one sample of origin, sequenced in a study of blood T cell repertoires in COVID-19. Here immunoSEQ multiplex PCR was the method, and the copy in TCRdb shows in-frame clones only, minus some. This sample has 430,000 or so clones; about 90% occur once, and the top ten carry 0.8% to 1%. The source material was peripheral blood. The source is a man aged 18 to 30 with COVID-19, enrolled during active disease.

In DNA form, the CDR3 reads TGTGCCAGCAGTTTATGGGGTCCGGGACAGGGCTACAATCAGCCCCAGCATTTT. It yields the protein CASSLWGPGQGYNQPQHF. This sequence joins TRBV27 and TRBJ1-5; 9 nucleotides match TRBD1. Germline values: CDR1 MNHEY, CDR2 SMNVEV (reference sequence). Losses at the gene ends were 1 base for V and 3 bases for J; bases not matched to a gene: 10. The CDR3 sequence is 18 residues long.

This chain links TRBV24-1 with TRBJ1-5; a weak D match, TRBD1 (5 bases). The CDR3 covers 12 residues. Trimming took 9 bases from V and 3 from J, leaving 8 bases between them. Germline CDR1 is KGHDR and CDR2 is SFDVKD. The CDR3, as DNA: TGTGCCACCCAGGACAACAATCAGCCCCAGCATTTT. Amino acid sequence: CATQDNNQPQHF.

The chain joins TRBV2 to TRBJ1-1; D is possibly TRBD1 (5 bases). Germline CDR1 and CDR2: SNHLY and FYNNEI. The CDR3 spans 14 residues. V dropped 6 bases and J dropped 1 base, with 12 bases sitting between them. CDR3 in amino acids: CASRETTENTEAFF. The CDR3 DNA is TGTGCCAGCAGGGAGACGACAGAGAACACTGAAGCTTTCTTT.

The chain has TRBV29-1 and TRBJ2-7, with D possibly being TRBD1 (6 bases). Germline CDR1 reads SQVTM; CDR2 reads ANQGSEA. The CDR3 has 16 amino acids. V lost 0 bases and J 6 bases, leaving 21 bases between the germline ends. The CDR3 DNA reads as TGCAGCGTTGAAGACTCCCTACAGGGCATGGCCAGCGAGCAGTACTTC. This codes for CSVEDSLQGMASEQYF.

This rearrangement joins TRBV30 to TRBJ2-3, with a weak D call TRBD2 (5 bases). The CDR3 spans 13 residues. The V gene lost 0 bases and the J gene lost 9 bases, with 13 bases spanning the gap. Germline loops: CDR1 GTSNPN, CDR2 SVGIG (reference sequence). For the CDR3, the DNA is TGTGCCTGGAGTGTACTAGGAGCTCTGACGCAGTATTTT. It encodes CAWSVLGALTQYF.

This clone was observed a few times. The rearrangement uses TRBV6-6 and TRBJ1-5; the D gene is possibly TRBD1 (5 bases). Germline CDR1 reads MNHNY; CDR2 reads SVGAGI (reference sequence). The V end was cut by 6 bases, the J end by 0 bases, with 12 bases between. CDR3 length equals 15 residues. CDR3 sequence: CASRSPGNSNQPQHF. In DNA, the CDR3 is TGTGCCAGCAGAAGTCCAGGGAATAGCAATCAGCCCCAGCATTTT.

The chain carries TRBV19 and TRBJ2-3, with TRBD2 matching 13 bases. The germline CDR1 and CDR2 sequences are LNHDA and SQIVND (reference sequence). V gave up 10 bases and J gave up 4 bases; unmatched junction bases: 5. CDR3 size: 14 residues. The CDR3 nucleotides read TGTGCCACCGCACTAGCGGGGGGGGCAGATACGCAGTATTTT. It is translated as CATALAGGADTQYF.

The chain employs TRBV11-3 and TRBJ2-2; 7 bases are shared with TRBD2. This CDR3 is 17 amino acids long. Germline CDR1 and CDR2: SGHNT and YENEEA. J lost 4 bases, V lost 0 bases, and 8 bases had no gene match. This chain's CDR3 is CASSLEALAEITGELFF. Here the CDR3 DNA reads TGTGCCAGCAGCTTAGAGGCTCTAGCGGAAATCACCGGGGAGCTGTTTTTT.

The chain couples TRBV20-1 to TRBJ2-1; D might be TRBD2 (6 bases). The CDR3 extends over 11 amino acids. The V end lost 6 bases, the J end lost 7 bases, and 10 bases lay between the germline ends. Germline V gene data show CDR1 as DFQATT and CDR2 as SNEGSKA (reference sequence). The CDR3 here is CSAGGINEQFF. CDR3 in DNA: TGCAGTGCAGGCGGGATAAATGAGCAGTTCTTC.

The chain employs TRBV4-1 and TRBJ2-5; TRBD2 agrees at 11 bases. CDR1 MGHRA and CDR2 YSYEKL come from the germline V gene. With 5 bases clipped from V and 5 bases from J, the junction kept 7 bases outside the gene matches. CDR3 length: 15 residues. CDR3 in DNA: TGCGCCAGCAGCAATAGCGGGGGGGCCGGGGAGACCCAGTACTTC. Its translation: CASSNSGGAGETQYF.

The chain's CDR3 is CASSQLRPLFGSGAIYF. CDR3 in DNA: TGCGCCAGCAGCCAACTTCGCCCTCTCTTTGGGTCAGGGGCCATATATTTT. The V gene is TRBV4-1, the J gene TRBJ1-3; a possible D gene is TRBD1 (6 bases). Germline CDR1 and CDR2: MGHRA and YSYEKL. Trimming shortened V by 2 bases and J by 11 bases, and 25 bases separated the two germline ends. This CDR3 is built from 17 residues.

The V gene is TRBV29-1, the J gene TRBJ1-4, with 8 bases matching TRBD1. Germline-derived CDR1 and CDR2 are SQVTM and ANQGSEA. This CDR3 spans 14 amino acids. V trimming: 3 bases; J trimming: 8 bases; junction bases outside the gene matches: 8. The CDR3 DNA reads TGCAGCGTTGACAACCCAGGGGGCGCGGAAAAACTGTTTTTT. Amino acid sequence: CSVDNPGGAEKLFF.

This sequence joins TRBV7-2 and TRBJ1-5; D call uncertain. This CDR3 comprises 13 residues. V was clipped by 1 base and J by 6 bases, with 7 bases between them. The germline V gene has CDR1 SGHTA and CDR2 FQGNSA. CDR3 bases: TGTGCCAGCAGCTTAGGTACGGTTCAGCCCCAGCATTTT. Amino acids: CASSLGTVQPQHF.

This sequence joins TRBV5-5 and TRBJ2-5, with D uncertain. The length of the CDR3 is 13 residues. V was trimmed by 1 base and J by 3 bases, leaving 7 bases between them. The germline gives CDR1 SGHKS, CDR2 YYEKEE (reference sequence). CDR3 protein: CASSLMAEETQYF. In DNA, the CDR3 is TGTGCCAGCAGCTTGATGGCAGAAGAGACCCAGTACTTC.